This entry lists 12 T cell receptor beta chains sequenced from one sample in a study of radiotherapy plus CTLA-4 blockade in lung cancer. Clones were read by immunoSEQ multiplex PCR, and TCRdb kept only the in-frame ones, dropping some. This sample carries 45,000 or so clones, 60% to 80% of them seen once, and the ten largest clones take around 8.3%. The specimen comprised peripheral blood, sampled from a patient treated with radiotherapy plus ipilimumab. Receptor source: a human donor with non-small cell lung cancer who had stable disease on radiotherapy plus ipilimumab.

V gene TRBV2 combines with J gene TRBJ2-5, with no clear D. The CDR3 is 12 amino acids. From germline, CDR1 is SNHLY and CDR2 FYNNEI. V lost 6 bases and J 5 bases, leaving 10 bases between the germline ends. The CDR3 DNA reads as TGTGCCAGCAGACTGGGGTCGGAGACCCAGTACTTC. This codes for CASRLGSETQYF. The full variable domain, its missing parts supplied by reference TRBV2 and TRBJ2-5, is EPEVTQTPSHQVTQMGQEVILRCVPISNHLYFYWYRQILGQKVEFLVSFYNNEISEKSEIFDDQFSVERPDGSNFTLKIRSTKLEDSAMYFCASRLGSETQYFGPGTRLLVL.

V and J are TRBV10-1 and TRBJ2-3; D unclear. The germline V and J ends were trimmed by 1 base and 8 bases, with 10 bases remaining between them. The CDR3 sequence is 13 residues long. In germline, CDR1 is WNHNN, CDR2 SYGVQD (reference sequence). This chain's CDR3 is CASSEWAETTQYF. CDR3 sequence (DNA): TGCGCCAGCAGTGAGTGGGCCGAAACTACGCAGTATTTT.

The gene calls are TRBV6-6 and TRBJ1-1, with D hard to call. This CDR3 is 15 amino acids long. Germline values: CDR1 MNHNY, CDR2 SVGAGI (reference sequence). Trimming shortened V by 2 bases and J by 7 bases, and 17 bases separated the two germline ends. The CDR3 is CASSYPTVSKGEAFF. As DNA, the CDR3 is TGTGCCAGCAGTTACCCCACAGTCTCAAAGGGTGAAGCTTTCTTT.

V and J are TRBV25-1 and TRBJ2-4, with a weak D call TRBD1 (5 bases). The CDR3 covers 13 residues. V lost 5 bases and J lost 5, with 10 bases in between. Germline assignment: CDR1 MGHDK and CDR2 SYGVNS. The CDR3 coding sequence is TGTGCCAGCAGTCCAGGGTTCCAAAACATTCAGTACTTC. This gives the protein CASSPGFQNIQYF.

This chain joins TRBV7-6 and TRBJ1-1; no clear D. V was clipped by 2 bases and J by 5 bases, with 9 bases between them. Looked up from germline, CDR1 is SGHVS and CDR2 is FNYEAQ. The CDR3 runs 13 residues. CDR3 sequence reads: CASSLLGRTEAFF. CDR3 nucleotide sequence: TGTGCCAGCAGCTTATTGGGAAGGACTGAAGCTTTCTTT.

J is TRBJ1-5 and V is TRBV27; D is perhaps TRBD1 (6 bases). CDR1 MNHEY and CDR2 SMNVEV come from the germline V gene (reference sequence). With 6 bases removed from V and 0 bases from J, the gap between germline ends came to 9 bases. This CDR3 has 14 amino acids. CDR3 region: CASRGGNSNQPQHF. The DNA for the CDR3 is TGTGCCAGCAGAGGGGGTAATAGCAATCAGCCCCAGCATTTT.

The V gene is TRBV4-1, the J gene TRBJ2-4, with D tentatively TRBD2 (6 bases). Germline V gene data show CDR1 as MGHRA and CDR2 as YSYEKL. This CDR3 comprises 15 residues. The V end was cut by 0 bases, the J end by 6 bases, with 12 bases between. CDR3 DNA: TGCGCCAGCAGCCAAGATCGGGGGTCAGTAAACATTCAGTACTTC. Amino acid sequence: CASSQDRGSVNIQYF.

V gene TRBV29-1 combines with J gene TRBJ1-1; 9 nucleotides agree with TRBD1. Trimming cost V 4 bases and J 3 bases; bases outside gene matches: 9. The CDR3 has 15 residues. The germline V gene encodes CDR1 SQVTM and CDR2 ANQGSEA. CDR3 coding DNA: TGCAGCGTTGCGCCGGGACAGGGATATTACACTGAAGCTTTCTTT. The encoded protein is CSVAPGQGYYTEAFF.

This clone appeared a few times. The rearrangement links TRBV19 to TRBJ1-5, with a possible D match to TRBD1 (6 bases). In germline, CDR1 is LNHDA, CDR2 SQIVND (reference sequence). This CDR3 contains 15 residues. The V end was cut by 4 bases, the J end by 7 bases, with 17 bases between. CDR3 in amino acids: CASSSRGLGGQPQHF. The DNA for the CDR3 is TGTGCCAGTAGTAGTCGGGGGCTGGGGGGACAGCCCCAGCATTTT.

This clone was counted between two and nine times. The chain uses TRBV5-1 and TRBJ2-2, with 13 bases aligning to TRBD2. Germline V CDR1 and CDR2: SGHRS, YFSETQ. Trimming cost V 4 bases and J 6 bases; bases outside gene matches: 3. This CDR3 has 15 residues. The CDR3 nucleotides read TGCGCCAGCAGCACCGGACTAGCGGGGGCCGGGGAGCTGTTTTTT. This encodes CASSTGLAGAGELFF.

The CDR3 is CASSLATGSATNEKLFF. In nucleotides, the CDR3 is TGTGCCAGCAGCTTAGCAACAGGGTCTGCAACTAATGAAAAACTGTTTTTT. The V gene is TRBV7-6, the J gene TRBJ1-4; maybe TRBD1 (6 bases). V was cut by 0 bases and J by 0 bases, with 11 bases left in between. The CDR3 runs 17 residues. Germline V gives CDR1 SGHVS, CDR2 FNYEAQ.

The rearrangement uses TRBV28 and TRBJ1-5; D unresolved. V lost 4 bases and J 7 bases, leaving 17 bases between the germline ends. Per the germline V gene, CDR1 is MDHEN and CDR2 is SYDVKM. This CDR3 has 15 amino acids. As DNA, the CDR3 is TGTGCCAGCAGTTCCCCGCTGCAAGGTAGACAGCCCCAGCATTTT. Translation: CASSSPLQGRQPQHF.